The next 9 T cell receptor beta chains were all read from a single sample in a study of T cells in Graves' hyperthyroidism and ophthalmopathy. The TCR beta CDR3 regions underwent amplification using RNA transcripts as the source. Researchers ran a first-round RT-PCR on the TCR CDR3 using the HTBI primer set. TCRdb redid the calling of the multiplex PCR reads with MiXCR, one entry per CDR3 protein. The table lists some 570,000 distinct CDR3 sequences, 15% to 20% of them singletons, with around 17% in the top ten. Input material: blood. These receptors all stem from a young woman with Graves' ophthalmopathy.

This clonotype was picked up many times. The chain has TRBV20-1 and TRBJ2-3; either TRBD1 or TRBD2 may fit D (5 bases each). From germline, CDR1 is DFQATT and CDR2 SNEGSKA (reference sequence). CDR3 length: 15 residues. Trimming removed 3 bases from V and 2 bases from J, with 15 bases in between. The CDR3 loop is CSARNWDPPTDTQYF. In DNA, the CDR3 is TGCAGTGCTAGGAACTGGGACCCTCCCACAGATACGCAGTATTTT.

V usage is TRBV29-1 and J usage is TRBJ2-1; TRBD2 agrees at 9 bases. The V gene's germline CDR1 is SQVTM and CDR2 ANQGSEA. This CDR3 region has 14 residues. CDR3: CSARVAGAYNEQFF. CDR3 bases: TGCAGTGCTAGAGTAGCGGGGGCTTACAATGAGCAGTTCTTC.

This clonotype was seen at least ten times. This sequence joins TRBV12-3 or TRBV12-4 and TRBJ1-1; D may be TRBD1 (5 bases). Trimming removed 5 bases from V and 2 bases from J, with 9 bases in between. This CDR3 is built from 13 residues. In DNA form, the CDR3 reads TGTGCCAGCAGTCAACAGGCAAACACTGAAGCTTTCTTT. Protein sequence: CASSQQANTEAFF.

This clonotype was counted many times. The chain combines TRBV20-1 with TRBJ2-1, with a possible D match to TRBD1 (5 bases). Trimming pared 5 bases from V and 8 bases from J, leaving 19 bases between. The CDR3 totals 14 residues. Germline CDR1 reads DFQATT; CDR2 reads SNEGSKA (reference sequence). CDR3 sequence: CSADPPDVGDEQFF. CDR3 DNA: TGCAGTGCTGATCCCCCCGATGTAGGGGATGAGCAGTTCTTC.

The chain uses TRBV6-5 and TRBJ1-6, with unresolved D. Germline lookup yields CDR1 MNHEY and CDR2 SVGAGI. The V end lost 0 bases, the J end lost 9 bases, and 18 bases lay between the germline ends. This CDR3 is built from 17 residues. The CDR3 coding sequence is TGTGCCAGCAGTTACTCGATCGTCGGAGCCGCCGGTTCACCCCTCCACTTT. Residues: CASSYSIVGAAGSPLHF.

This clonotype was seen repeatedly, ten times or more. The chain combines TRBV29-1 with TRBJ2-5; 12 nucleotides agree with TRBD2. The CDR3 runs 15 residues. CDR1 and CDR2 from the germline V gene are SQVTM and ANQGSEA. Trimming took 6 bases from V and 4 from J; bases not matched to a gene: 9. CDR3 protein: CSVGGLAGMGETQYF. CDR3 bases: TGCAGCGTGGGCGGACTAGCGGGAATGGGAGAGACCCAGTACTTC.

V usage is TRBV3-1 and J usage is TRBJ2-6; 8 bases agree with TRBD2. V shed 4 bases, J shed 0 bases, and the junction held 11 bases outside the gene matches. The length of the CDR3 is 19 residues. Germline values: CDR1 LGHDT, CDR2 YNNKEL (reference sequence). The CDR3: CASSPREAGGPSGANVLTF. The CDR3 DNA reads TGTGCCAGCAGCCCAAGGGAGGCGGGAGGACCCTCTGGGGCCAACGTCCTGACTTTC.

There are many counts of this clonotype. The chain combines TRBV27 with TRBJ2-5, with D perhaps TRBD1 or TRBD2 (7 bases each). Per germline, CDR1 MNHEY and CDR2 SMNVEV (reference sequence). Trimming shortened V by 5 bases and J by 7 bases, and 20 bases separated the two germline ends. The CDR3 has 15 residues. The CDR3: CASSTTGTRGGTQYF. In DNA, the CDR3 is TGTGCCAGCAGTACGACCGGGACCAGGGGGGGGACCCAGTACTTC.

Regarding this clonotype: A junction end diverges from the germline sequence, so it may reflect a read error. The chain carries TRBV20-1 and TRBJ1-3; D is unclear. CDR1 is DFQATT and CDR2 is SNEGSKA in the germline V gene (reference sequence). The CDR3 consists of 14 residues. The CDR3 nucleotides are TGCAGCGCTAGAGTGGGCAGGATAAACAACACCATATATTTT. Its translation: CSARVGRINNTIYF.